These T cell receptor beta chains were read from a single sample in a study of shared clonotypes between healthy human individuals. Assay used: immunoSEQ multiplex PCR; TCRdb lists only in-frame clones, some missing. The data show over a million clones, over 95% seen once. The sample was naive CD4+ T cells sorted from blood. Source of these receptors: a man aged 30 to 45 in good health. Each CDR3 is given with its conserved first and last residue. D genes are given only for firm matches. Size values are once, few and many counts, or a class for expanded clones, and some rows have none.

CDR3 DNA	CDR3 protein	J gene	clone size	V gene	D gene
TGTGCCAGCAGTTCCCCCGGACAGATTTTGAACACTGAAGCTTTCTTT	CASSSPGQILNTEAFF	TRBJ1-1	.	TRBV28	.
TGCGCCAGCAGCCAAGATAGATGGCTACCTTCCGGCTACACCTTC	CASSQDRWLPSGYTF	TRBJ1-2	.	TRBV4-3	.
TGTGCCAGTAGTGGGCAAGGGCCCCTGAACACTGAAGCTTTCTTT	CASSGQGPLNTEAFF	TRBJ1-1	.	TRBV19	.
TGTGCCAGCAGTTCCACAGGCCTCGGTGGCTGGCAGCCCCAGCATTTT	CASSSTGLGGWQPQHF	TRBJ1-5	.	TRBV28	.
TGTGCCAGCAGCGTAGACCTAGCGACCTACGAGCAGTACTTC	CASSVDLATYEQYF	TRBJ2-7	.	TRBV9	.
TGTGCCAGCAGCCACGTTGGCGGAGAGGGCCAGCCCCAGCATTTT	CASSHVGGEGQPQHF	TRBJ1-5	.	TRBV7-2	.
TGTGCCACCTTACCTAGCGGCCGTACCACCTACGAGCAGTACTTC	CATLPSGRTTYEQYF	TRBJ2-7	.	TRBV6-5	TRBD2
TGTGCCAGCAGCCTTAAGAGGAAGGGAACAGATACGCAGTATTTT	CASSLKRKGTDTQYF	TRBJ2-3	.	TRBV28	.
TGTGCTAGTGGTTTGGATCTTAGCGGGGATACGCAGTATTTT	CASGLDLSGDTQYF	TRBJ2-3	.	TRBV12-5	TRBD2
TGTGCCAGCAGCTTACGGGACGGAGTCGCGAAGACCTTC	CASSLRDGVAKTF	TRBJ1-2	.	TRBV7-3	.
TGTGCCAGCACCCGACAGGGGACCACCGGGGAGCTGTTTTTT	CASTRQGTTGELFF	TRBJ2-2	.	TRBV27	TRBD1
TGTGCCAGCAGCTGGCAGGGGGCGAACACCGGGGAGCTGTTTTTT	CASSWQGANTGELFF	TRBJ2-2	few	TRBV7-9	TRBD1
TGTGCCAGCAGCAAGACAGGGGGCGGACTATACGAGCAGTACTTC	CASSKTGGGLYEQYF	TRBJ2-7	.	TRBV11-2	TRBD1
TGTGCCAGCAGTTACGGGGGTTATAATGAAAAACTGTTTTTT	CASSYGGYNEKLFF	TRBJ1-4	.	TRBV6-5	.
TGTGCCAGCAGCTTAGTTGGGGGAGTGAACACTGAAGCTTTCTTT	CASSLVGGVNTEAFF	TRBJ1-1	.	TRBV11-2	.
TGTGCCAGCAGCGCAGACTACAATGAGCAGTTCTTC	CASSADYNEQFF	TRBJ2-1	.	TRBV6-5	.
TGTGCCAGCTCACCGTTAAGCCGGGACCGCGTCCTCTCTGGAAACACCATATATTTT	CASSPLSRDRVLSGNTIYF	TRBJ1-3	.	TRBV18	.
TGTGCCAGCAGTCTCATGGGTGGATCGGGCGAGCAGTACTTC	CASSLMGGSGEQYF	TRBJ2-7	.	TRBV27	.